This TCR beta chain was documented in a study of T cells in women clearing cervical HPV infection. Germline CDR1 is SGHRS and CDR2 is YFSETQ. This CDR3 comprises 15 residues. V was cut by 1 base and J by 6 bases, with 15 bases left in between. A word on this clone: The CDR3 end falls 3 residues outside the read, so it is completed with the germline J gene.

Measured with immunoSEQ multiplex PCR; TCRdb has only the in-frame clones, and not every one. In all, the sample yields approximately 21,000 clones. This chain joins TRBV5-1 and TRBJ2-3, with D tentatively TRBD2 (6 bases). The sequence derives from a woman aged 18 to 75 with a cervical HPV16 infection that either progressed to CIN3+ or cleared (not recorded which). The specimen sequenced was blood buffy coat. The part of the CDR3 DNA that was read is TGCGCCAGCAGCTTGACCACCCGGGCGGGGGATACG. This translates into CASSLTTRAGDT. The complete CDR3 reads CASSLTTRAGDTQYF.